This T cell receptor (beta chain) came from a study of cytomegalovirus exposure and HLA in healthy donors. Comments on this clone: The antigen remains undetermined.

From germline, CDR1 is ENHRY and CDR2 SYGVKD. The CDR3 is made up of 14 amino acids. V was cut by 8 bases and J by 3 bases, with 14 bases left in between. Study-wide results and limits: Sequences of the TCR beta chain were said to predict the HLA-A and HLA-B alleles of most subjects accurately.

Primers included in the PCR were 60 Vbeta and 13 Jbeta primers. The table came from immunoSEQ multiplex PCR; TCRdb's copy has only in-frame clones and leaves some out. This sample has 150,000 to 180,000 clones, with about 85% found just once. The clonotype was recovered from a woman aged 18 to 35 in good health and CMV-seronegative. The source material was PBMCs. This chain uses TRBV10-3 with TRBJ2-1; tentative D call: TRBD2 (6 bases). This CDR3 is CAIGGETLYNEQFF. CDR3 sequence (DNA): TGTGCCATCGGCGGGGAGACCCTCTACAATGAGCAGTTCTTC.